Presented here are 18 T cell receptor beta chains from one specimen sequenced in a study of shared clonotypes between healthy human individuals (dated by TCRdb to the early 2020s). The library was produced with the immunoSEQ multiplex PCR assay. TCRdb's version of the immuneACCESS table is confined to in-frame rearrangements and falls short of the full clone set. An unresolved V gene accounts for under half of the shortfall where checked; the remainder is of unknown origin. The sample profile shows approximately 1.4 million clones; 95% to 99% of them were found once. The ten top clones hold roughly 0.4% of the sample. Sequencing used naive CD4+ T cells sorted from blood. The sample's cell subset or site label is to be understood as: CD45RA+ positively selected. The receptors were gathered from a man aged 25 to 45 in good health.

This CDR3 reads CASSLFSRRFTDTQYF. DNA of the CDR3: TGTGCCAGCAGTTTATTTTCCAGGAGGTTTACGGATACGCAGTATTTT. The V gene is TRBV27, the J gene TRBJ2-3, with D possibly TRBD2 on 5 matching bases. The CDR3 covers 16 residues. Trimming took off 1 base at V and 6 bases at J, with 17 bases between the two ends. Germline CDR1 and CDR2: MNHEY and SMNVEV (reference sequence).

The chain has TRBV5-6 and TRBJ2-1, with TRBD2 identical over 13 bases. Trimming at V came to 0 bases and at J to 3 bases, leaving 6 bases not matched to a gene. This CDR3 has 18 amino acids. Germline V gene sequence: CDR1 SGHDT, CDR2 YYEEEE. The CDR3 nucleotides are TGTGCCAGCAGCTTGGCCTGGACTAGCGGGAGACTCTACAATGAGCAGTTCTTC. This encodes CASSLAWTSGRLYNEQFF.

This chain links TRBV19 with TRBJ2-1, with D possibly matching TRBD1 (5 bases). The CDR3 totals 13 residues. Trimming left V 7 bases short and J 0 bases short, with 7 bases between. Looked up from germline, CDR1 is LNHDA and CDR2 is SQIVND (reference sequence). CDR3 DNA: TGTGCCAGTACGCAGGGCTCCTACAATGAGCAGTTCTTC. This codes for CASTQGSYNEQFF.

The rearrangement joins TRBV7-3 to TRBJ1-1; D is uncertain. V was trimmed by 2 bases and J by 5 bases, leaving 15 bases between them. Germline CDR1 and CDR2: SGHTA and FQGTGA. The CDR3 sequence is 15 residues long. In nucleotides, the CDR3 is TGTGCCAGCAGCTTAGGGCAGCTACCGATGACTGAAGCTTTCTTT. This codes for CASSLGQLPMTEAFF. Filled out from reference TRBV7-3 and TRBJ1-1, the complete variable domain reads GAGVSQTPSNKVTEKGKYVELRCDPISGHTALYWYRQSLGQGPEFLIYFQGTGAADDSGLPNDRFFAVRPEGSVSTLKIQRTERGDSAVYLCASSLGQLPMTEAFFGQGTRLTVV.

The sample holds one count of this clone. At one of its ends the junction is not consistent with the germline gene, which may arise from a read error. This chain links TRBV28 with TRBJ2-7; 8 bases line up with TRBD1. The CDR3 totals 11 residues. Germline CDR1 is MDHEN and CDR2 is SYDVKM. DNA of the CDR3: TGTGCCAGCAGTTCTTGGACAGGGAGCCGCTTC. It encodes CASSSWTGSRF. Full variable domain (rest looked up from reference TRBV28 and TRBJ2-7): DVKVTQSSRYLVKRTGEKVFLECVQDMDHENMFWYRQDPGLGLRLIYFSYDVKMKEKGDIPEGYSVSREKKERFSLILESASTNQTSMYLCASSSWTGSRFGPGTRLTVT.

The CDR3 region is CASSPRDRGRGTIYF. CDR3 in DNA: TGTGCCAGCTCACCGAGGGACAGGGGGCGCGGCACCATATATTTT. The chain carries TRBV18 and TRBJ1-3; 12 bases are shared with TRBD1. Germline V gene data show CDR1 as KGHSH and CDR2 as LQKENI. There are 15 residues in the CDR3. With V trimmed by 3 bases and J by 9 bases, 6 bases remained unmatched.

The chain is built from TRBV2 and TRBJ2-3, with D possibly TRBD1 on 6 matching bases. Looked up from germline, CDR1 is SNHLY and CDR2 is FYNNEI. The V and J ends lost 6 bases and 4 bases respectively, with 14 bases between them. The CDR3 is made up of 14 amino acids. The CDR3 loop is CASRTFRGPDTQYF. DNA for the CDR3: TGTGCCAGCAGGACCTTCAGGGGTCCAGATACGCAGTATTTT.

DNA of the CDR3: TGTGCTAGTGGTTTGGCCCCCTTACTTCGGGACAGGGGTACAGATACGCAGTATTTT. Translation: CASGLAPLLRDRGTDTQYF. This sequence joins TRBV12-5 and TRBJ2-3; 10 positions agree with TRBD1. The V gene end was trimmed by 1 base and the J gene end by 3 bases; junction bases not matched to a gene: 13. Per the germline V gene, CDR1 is LGHNT and CDR2 is FRNRAP. The CDR3 is made up of 19 amino acids. The whole variable domain, filled in from reference TRBV12-5 and TRBJ2-3, reads DARVTQTPRHKVTEMGQEVTMRCQPILGHNTVFWYRQTMMQGLELLAYFRNRAPLDDSGMPKDRFSAEMPDATLATLKIQPSEPRDSAVYFCASGLAPLLRDRGTDTQYFGPGTRLTVL.

The chain uses TRBV5-1 and TRBJ1-4; 12 positions agree with TRBD1. The CDR3 contains 14 residues. From germline, CDR1 is SGHRS and CDR2 YFSETQ. Germline trimming cut 4 bases from V and 10 bases from J; bases unmatched to any gene: 5. CDR3 protein: CASSPGTGGGKLFF. CDR3 nucleotide sequence: TGCGCCAGCAGCCCGGGGACAGGGGGCGGAAAACTGTTTTTT.

This chain connects TRBV4-3 to TRBJ2-5, with 7 bases aligning to TRBD2. The length of the CDR3 is 17 residues. Germline V gene sequence: CDR1 LGHNA, CDR2 YSLEER. V was pared by 0 bases and J by 2 bases, with 9 bases of the junction left unmatched. The CDR3 spells CASSQDQRLALQETQYF. Here the CDR3 DNA reads TGCGCCAGCAGCCAAGACCAAAGACTAGCTCTACAAGAGACCCAGTACTTC.

In this sample, this clone turned up once. The genes are TRBV11-2 and TRBJ1-6; D gene uncertain. Germline-derived CDR1 and CDR2 are SGHAT and FQNNGV. The CDR3 extends over 13 amino acids. Between the trimmed V and J ends, which lost 5 bases and 10 bases, there was a span of 12 bases. The CDR3 region has the DNA TGTGCCAGCAGCCCCCTTTCTTTCTCACCCCTCCACTTT. It encodes CASSPLSFSPLHF.

This chain joins TRBV7-2 and TRBJ2-1; 10 nucleotides match TRBD2. The germline V gene has CDR1 SGHTA and CDR2 FQGNSA. This CDR3 is built from 14 residues. V shed 3 bases and J 7 bases; nucleotides not matched to a gene: 3. CDR3 nucleotides: TGTGCCAGCAGCTTGGGACTAGCGAGAAATGAGCAGTTCTTC. Residues: CASSLGLARNEQFF.

The chain has TRBV5-1 and TRBJ2-2; TRBD1 aligns across 7 bases. The trim removed 4 bases at V and 5 bases at J, leaving 8 bases unmatched. CDR1 SGHRS and CDR2 YFSETQ come from the germline V gene. The CDR3 is made up of 15 amino acids. In nucleotides, the CDR3 is TGCGCCAGCAGCCCTCTTACAGGGGCAACCGGGGAGCTGTTTTTT. This encodes CASSPLTGATGELFF.

The V call is TRBV27, the J call TRBJ2-1, with 10 nucleotides matching TRBD1. V was pared by 6 bases and J by 5 bases, with 10 bases of the junction left unmatched. CDR1 and CDR2 (germline): MNHEY, SMNVEV (reference sequence). The CDR3 extends over 16 amino acids. CDR3 loop: CASSPWRGQGNNEQFF. Here the CDR3 DNA reads TGTGCCAGCAGCCCTTGGAGGGGACAGGGGAACAATGAGCAGTTCTTC.

On this clone itself: Different DNA sequences within this sample yield the same CDR3. The chain joins TRBV9 to TRBJ1-2; no clear D gene. The germline gives CDR1 SGDLS, CDR2 YYNGEE. V shed 1 base and J shed 3 bases, with 10 bases lying between them. This CDR3 is 14 amino acids long. The CDR3 bases are TGTGCCAGCAGCGTATCCCGCGGGGACTATGGCTACACCTTC. It translates to CASSVSRGDYGYTF.

The chain recombines TRBV9 with TRBJ2-1; 9 bases match TRBD1. V trimming: 2 bases; J trimming: 2 bases; junction bases outside the gene matches: 2. In germline, CDR1 is SGDLS, CDR2 YYNGEE. The CDR3 has 15 residues. CDR3 sequence reads: CASSVRDRAYNEQFF. The CDR3 DNA reads TGTGCCAGCAGCGTCCGGGACAGGGCCTACAATGAGCAGTTCTTC.

A remark on this clone: Other DNA sequences from this sample encode an identical CDR3 as well. This rearrangement joins TRBV5-1 to TRBJ2-7; TRBD1 is a possible D gene (6 bases). Trimming pared 4 bases from V and 1 base from J, leaving 9 bases between. The CDR3 spans 13 residues. The germline V gene has CDR1 SGHRS and CDR2 YFSETQ. The CDR3 loop is CASSPQGSYEQYF. In DNA, the CDR3 is TGCGCCAGCAGCCCACAGGGTTCCTACGAGCAGTACTTC.

V is TRBV5-1 and J is TRBJ2-5, with a weak D call TRBD2 (6 bases). This CDR3 comprises 13 residues. V lost 5 bases to trimming and J lost 6 bases, with 14 bases between them. Germline V gene data show CDR1 as SGHRS and CDR2 as YFSETQ. The CDR3: CASRAGSLKTQYF. The CDR3 region has the DNA TGCGCCAGCAGGGCGGGGTCCTTGAAGACCCAGTACTTC.